This T cell receptor beta chain was recovered during a study of regulatory T cells in long-lasting Graves disease. Broader study findings: Few sampled subjects may have lowered accuracy.

This clonotype is a singleton in its sample. Its target is not known. As for time point: persistent/refractory GD, antithyroid drugs over 5 years with positive TRAb. From RNA extracted from PBMCs, the TCR library was made. This CDR3 is 14 amino acids long. Germline V gene data show CDR1 as LNHDA and CDR2 as SQIVND (reference sequence). The ends were cut back, 3 bases at V and 4 bases at J, with 12 bases in the middle. Libraries of TCR beta came from iRepertoire HTBI primers plus Arm-PCR of CDR3 regions. TCRdb reprocessed the multiplex PCR reads via MiXCR and lists one record per CDR3 protein. This table has 600,000 to 800,000 distinct CDR3 sequences, 30% appearing once.

This rearrangement joins TRBV19 to TRBJ1-2; D is perhaps TRBD1 (5 bases). The sequencing used peripheral blood mononuclear cells (PBMCs), collected when the disease was refractory, from a patient treated with antithyroid drugs. The clonotype comes from a female donor with Graves disease. DNA for the CDR3: TGTGCCAGTAGTATTCAGGGTTCAGGCTATGGCTACACCTTC. Its translation: CASSIQGSGYGYTF. The full variable domain, its missing parts supplied by reference TRBV19 and TRBJ1-2, is DGGITQSPKYLFRKEGQNVTLSCEQNLNHDAMYWYRQDPGQGLRLIYYSQIVNDFQKGDIAEGYSVSREKKESFPLTVTSAQKNPTAFYLCASSIQGSGYGYTFGSGTRLTVV.